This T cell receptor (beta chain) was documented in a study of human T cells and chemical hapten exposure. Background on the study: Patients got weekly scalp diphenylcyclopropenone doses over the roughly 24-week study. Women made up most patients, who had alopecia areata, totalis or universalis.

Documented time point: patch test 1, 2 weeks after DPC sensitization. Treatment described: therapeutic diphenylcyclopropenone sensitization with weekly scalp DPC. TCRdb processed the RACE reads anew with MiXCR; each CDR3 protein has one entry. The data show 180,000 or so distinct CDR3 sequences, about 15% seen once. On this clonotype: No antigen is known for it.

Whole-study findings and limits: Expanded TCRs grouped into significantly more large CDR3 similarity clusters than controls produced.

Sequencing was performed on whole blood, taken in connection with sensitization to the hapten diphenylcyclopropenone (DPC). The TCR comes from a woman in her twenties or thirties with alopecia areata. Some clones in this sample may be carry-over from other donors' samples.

The CDR3 here is CASSLPPVGRTEAFF. The CDR3 DNA reads as TGTGCCAGCAGCTTACCCCCAGTGGGAAGGACTGAAGCTTTCTTT. The rearrangement uses TRBV7-2 and TRBJ1-1; D uncertain. Trimming removed 2 bases from V and 5 bases from J, with 15 bases in between. There are 15 residues in the CDR3. Germline V CDR1 and CDR2: SGHTA, FQGNSA.